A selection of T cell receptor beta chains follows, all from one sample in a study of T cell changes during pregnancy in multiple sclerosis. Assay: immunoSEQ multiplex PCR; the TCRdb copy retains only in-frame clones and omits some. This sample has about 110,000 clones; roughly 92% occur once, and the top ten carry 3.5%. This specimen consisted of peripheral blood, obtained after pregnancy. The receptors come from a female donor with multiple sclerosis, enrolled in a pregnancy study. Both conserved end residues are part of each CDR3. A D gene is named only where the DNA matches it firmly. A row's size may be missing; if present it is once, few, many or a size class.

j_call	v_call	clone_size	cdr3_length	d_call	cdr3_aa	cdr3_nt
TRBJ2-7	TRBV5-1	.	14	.	CASSLGSSGYEQYF	TGCGCCAGCAGCTTGGGGTCTTCGGGTTACGAGCAGTACTTC
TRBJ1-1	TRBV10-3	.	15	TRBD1	CAITQRQGAGTEAFF	TGTGCCATCACCCAACGACAGGGGGCGGGGACTGAAGCTTTCTTT
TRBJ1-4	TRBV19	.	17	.	CASVDRPQRGTNEKLFF	TGTGCCAGTGTTGATCGGCCTCAAAGGGGAACTAATGAAAAACTGTTTTTT
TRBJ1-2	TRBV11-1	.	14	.	CASSLGAARERYTF	TGTGCCAGCAGCTTAGGTGCGGCGAGGGAGCGCTACACCTTC
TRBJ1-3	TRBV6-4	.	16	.	CASTSREGTAGNTIYF	TGTGCCAGCACCTCTCGGGAGGGGACGGCTGGAAACACCATATATTTT
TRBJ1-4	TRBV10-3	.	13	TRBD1	CAIRGTGHEKLFF	TGTGCCATCAGAGGGACAGGGCATGAAAAACTGTTTTTT
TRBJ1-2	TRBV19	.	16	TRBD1	CASSIVMLQGADGYTF	TGTGCCAGTAGTATAGTTATGCTACAGGGGGCTGATGGCTACACCTTC
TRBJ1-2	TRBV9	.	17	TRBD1	CASSVGSLQTGVYGYTF	TGTGCCAGCAGCGTAGGGTCCCTTCAAACAGGGGTCTATGGCTACACCTTC
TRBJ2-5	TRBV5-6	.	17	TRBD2	CASSFTSGGATWETQYF	TGTGCCAGCAGCTTTACTAGCGGGGGGGCCACGTGGGAGACCCAGTACTTC
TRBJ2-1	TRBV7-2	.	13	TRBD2	CATSAGGRNEQFF	TGTGCCACCTCGGCGGGGGGTAGAAATGAGCAGTTCTTC
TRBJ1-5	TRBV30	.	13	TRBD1	CAWTRGLDQPQHF	TGTGCCTGGACCAGGGGGCTCGATCAGCCCCAGCATTTT
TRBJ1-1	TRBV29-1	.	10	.	CSVDSVEAFF	TGCAGCGTTGACTCGGTTGAAGCTTTCTTT
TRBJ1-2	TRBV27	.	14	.	CATGSSWGGYGYTF	TGTGCCACCGGGTCCTCTTGGGGGGGGTATGGCTACACCTTC
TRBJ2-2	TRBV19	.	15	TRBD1	CASKDRVKRGGELFF	TGTGCCAGTAAGGACAGGGTGAAAAGGGGCGGGGAGCTGTTTTTT
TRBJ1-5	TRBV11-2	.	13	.	CASSLDRDQPQHF	TGTGCCAGCAGCTTAGATCGGGATCAGCCCCAGCATTTT
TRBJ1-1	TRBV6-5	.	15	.	CASSRPGVSATEAFF	TGTGCCAGCAGTCGCCCAGGGGTTTCCGCCACTGAAGCTTTCTTT
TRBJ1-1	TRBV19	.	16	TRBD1	CASSNTQGRKNTEAFF	TGTGCCAGTAGTAATACACAGGGGAGGAAGAACACTGAAGCTTTCTTT
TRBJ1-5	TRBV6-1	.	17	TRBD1	CASSEVGGQGSIKPQHF	TGTGCCAGCAGTGAAGTAGGGGGACAGGGGTCGATAAAGCCCCAGCATTTT
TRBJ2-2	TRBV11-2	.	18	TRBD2	CASSLRGTSGGHSGELFF	TGTGCCAGCAGCTTAAGGGGGACTAGCGGGGGGCATAGCGGGGAGCTGTTTTTT
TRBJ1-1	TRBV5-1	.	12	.	CASSLQATEAFF	TGCGCCAGCAGCTTGCAGGCCACTGAAGCTTTCTTT
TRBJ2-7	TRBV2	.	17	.	CASRDDHMDSRGYEQYF	TGTGCCAGCAGAGACGATCATATGGACTCCCGTGGCTACGAGCAGTACTTC
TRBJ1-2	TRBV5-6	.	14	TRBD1	CASSNGQGGYGYTF	TGTGCCAGCAGCAACGGACAGGGTGGCTATGGCTACACCTTC
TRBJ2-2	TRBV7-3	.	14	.	CASSLFQNTGELFF	TGTGCCAGCAGCTTGTTTCAGAACACCGGGGAGCTGTTTTTT
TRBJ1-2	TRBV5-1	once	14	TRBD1	CASSVGTANYGYTF	TGCGCCAGCAGCGTCGGGACAGCTAACTATGGCTACACCTTC
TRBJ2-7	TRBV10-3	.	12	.	CAISQGEDEQYF	TGTGCCATCTCTCAGGGGGAGGACGAGCAGTACTTC
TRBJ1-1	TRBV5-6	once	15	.	CASSLVSGGNTEAFF	TGTGCCAGCAGCTTGGTAAGCGGGGGGAACACTGAAGCTTTCTTT
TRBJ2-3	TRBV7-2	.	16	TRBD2	CASSLDDGLAGDTQYF	TGTGCCAGCAGCCTAGACGACGGACTAGCTGGAGATACGCAGTATTTT
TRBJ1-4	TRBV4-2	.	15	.	CASSQDRGAFEKLFF	TGTGCCAGCAGCCAGGATCGGGGGGCCTTTGAAAAACTGTTTTTT
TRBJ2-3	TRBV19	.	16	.	CASSLAGPGVTDTQYF	TGTGCCAGTAGTTTGGCAGGGCCGGGGGTCACAGATACGCAGTATTTT
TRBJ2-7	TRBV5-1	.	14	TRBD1	CASSPTGGSYEQYF	TGCGCCAGCAGCCCGACAGGGGGTTCCTACGAGCAGTACTTC
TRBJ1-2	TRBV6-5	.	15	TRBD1	CASSLNRGPFGGYTF	TGTGCCAGCAGCCTCAACAGGGGCCCCTTTGGTGGCTACACCTTC
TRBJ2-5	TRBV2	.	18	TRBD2	CASSDGASGGPSQETQYF	TGTGCCAGCAGTGATGGGGCTAGCGGGGGGCCTTCCCAAGAGACCCAGTACTTC
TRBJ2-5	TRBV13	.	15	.	CASSLTRGPQETQYF	TGTGCCAGCAGCTTGACTAGGGGACCACAAGAGACCCAGTACTTC
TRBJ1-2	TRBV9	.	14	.	CASSVENHLEGYTF	TGTGCCAGCAGCGTAGAAAACCACTTGGAGGGCTACACCTTC
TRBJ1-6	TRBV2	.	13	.	CASRSGFNSPLHF	TGTGCCAGCAGGAGTGGTTTTAATTCACCCCTCCACTTT
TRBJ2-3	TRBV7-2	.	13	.	CASSLSGWDTQYF	TGTGCCAGCAGCTTATCAGGGTGGGATACGCAGTATTTT
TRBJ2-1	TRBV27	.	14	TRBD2	CASRLAGGTHEQFF	TGTGCCAGCAGATTAGCGGGGGGTACTCATGAGCAGTTCTTC
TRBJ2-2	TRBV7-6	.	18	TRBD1	CASSLDPMTGSLAGELFF	TGTGCCAGCAGCTTAGACCCAATGACAGGGTCTCTGGCCGGGGAGCTGTTTTTT
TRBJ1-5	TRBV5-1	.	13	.	CASSPSTDQPQHF	TGCGCCAGCAGCCCCAGTACCGATCAGCCCCAGCATTTT
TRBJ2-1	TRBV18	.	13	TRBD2	CASSRSGGNEQFF	TGTGCCAGCTCAAGGAGCGGGGGGAATGAGCAGTTCTTC